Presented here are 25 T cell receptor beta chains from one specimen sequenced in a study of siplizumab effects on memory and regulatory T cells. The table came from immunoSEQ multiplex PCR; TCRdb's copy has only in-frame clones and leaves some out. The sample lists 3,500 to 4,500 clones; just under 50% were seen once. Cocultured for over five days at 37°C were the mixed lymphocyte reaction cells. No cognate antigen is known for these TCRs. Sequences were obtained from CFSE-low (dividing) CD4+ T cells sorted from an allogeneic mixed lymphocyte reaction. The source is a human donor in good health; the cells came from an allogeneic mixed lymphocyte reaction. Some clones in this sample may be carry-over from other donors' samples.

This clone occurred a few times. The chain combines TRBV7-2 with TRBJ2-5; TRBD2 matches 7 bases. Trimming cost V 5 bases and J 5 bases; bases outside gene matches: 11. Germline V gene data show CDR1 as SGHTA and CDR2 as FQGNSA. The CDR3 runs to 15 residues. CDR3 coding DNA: TGTGCCAGCAGCGCACGGACTAGTCATTGGGAGACCCAGTACTTC. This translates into CASSARTSHWETQYF.

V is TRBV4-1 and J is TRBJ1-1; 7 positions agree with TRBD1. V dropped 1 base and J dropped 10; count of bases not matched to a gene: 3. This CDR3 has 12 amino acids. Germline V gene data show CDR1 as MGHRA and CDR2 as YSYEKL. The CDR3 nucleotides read TGCGCCAGCAGCCAAGGGGCAGGGGGAGCTTTCTTT. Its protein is CASSQGAGGAFF.

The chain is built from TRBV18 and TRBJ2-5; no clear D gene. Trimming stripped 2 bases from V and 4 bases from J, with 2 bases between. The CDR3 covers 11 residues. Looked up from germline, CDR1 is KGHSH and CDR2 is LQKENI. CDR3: CASSPGETQYF. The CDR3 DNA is TGTGCCAGCTCACCAGGAGAGACCCAGTACTTC.

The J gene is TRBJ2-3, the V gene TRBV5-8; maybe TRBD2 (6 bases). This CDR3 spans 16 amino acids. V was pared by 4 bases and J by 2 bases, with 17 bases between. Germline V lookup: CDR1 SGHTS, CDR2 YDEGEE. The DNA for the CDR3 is TGTGCCAGCAGCGGACGACTCAGCGGGCACACAGATACGCAGTATTTT. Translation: CASSGRLSGHTDTQYF.

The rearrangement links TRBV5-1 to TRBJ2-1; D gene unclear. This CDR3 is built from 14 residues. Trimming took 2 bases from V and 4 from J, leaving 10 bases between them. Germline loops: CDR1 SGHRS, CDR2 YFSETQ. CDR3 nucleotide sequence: TGCGCCAGCAGCTTACCCGCAGCTTACAATGAGCAGTTCTTC. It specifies CASSLPAAYNEQFF.

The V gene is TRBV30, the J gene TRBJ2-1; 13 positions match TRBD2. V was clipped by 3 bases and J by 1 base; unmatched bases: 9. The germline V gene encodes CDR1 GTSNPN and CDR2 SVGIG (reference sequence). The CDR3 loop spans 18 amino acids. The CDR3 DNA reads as TGTGCCTGGAGGGGACTAGCGGGAATCGGGGTATCCTACAATGAGCAGTTCTTC. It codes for CAWRGLAGIGVSYNEQFF.

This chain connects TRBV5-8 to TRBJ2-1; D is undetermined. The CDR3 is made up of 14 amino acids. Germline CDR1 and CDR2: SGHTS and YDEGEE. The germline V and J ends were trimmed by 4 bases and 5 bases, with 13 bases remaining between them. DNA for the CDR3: TGTGCCAGCAGCCCCACAAACCTCCACAATGAGCAGTTCTTC. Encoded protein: CASSPTNLHNEQFF.

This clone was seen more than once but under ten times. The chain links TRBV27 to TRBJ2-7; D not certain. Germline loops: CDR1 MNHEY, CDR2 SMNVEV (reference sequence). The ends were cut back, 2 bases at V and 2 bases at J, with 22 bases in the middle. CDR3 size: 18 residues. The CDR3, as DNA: TGTGCCAGCAGTTTAAATTCTAGGTTGGACGCACCCCCCTACGAGCAGTACTTC. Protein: CASSLNSRLDAPPYEQYF.

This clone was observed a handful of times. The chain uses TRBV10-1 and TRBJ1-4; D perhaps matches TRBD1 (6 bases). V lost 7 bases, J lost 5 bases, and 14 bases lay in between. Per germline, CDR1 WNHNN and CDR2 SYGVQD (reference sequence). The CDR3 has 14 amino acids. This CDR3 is CASIDGQRNEKLFF. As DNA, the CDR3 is TGCGCCAGCATAGATGGACAGAGAAATGAAAAACTGTTTTTT.

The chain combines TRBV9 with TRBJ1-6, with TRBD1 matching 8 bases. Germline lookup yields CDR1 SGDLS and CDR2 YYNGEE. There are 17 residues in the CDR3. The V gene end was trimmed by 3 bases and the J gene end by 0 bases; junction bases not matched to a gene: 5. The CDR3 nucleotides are TGTGCCAGCAGCGAGACCACAGGGGGCTCCTATAATTCACCCCTCCACTTT. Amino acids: CASSETTGGSYNSPLHF.

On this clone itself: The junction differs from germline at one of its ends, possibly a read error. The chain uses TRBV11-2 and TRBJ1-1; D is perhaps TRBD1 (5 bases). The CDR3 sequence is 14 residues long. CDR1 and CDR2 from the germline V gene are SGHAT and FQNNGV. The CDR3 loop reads CASSPRTLGTEAFF. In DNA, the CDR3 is TGCGCCAGCAGCCCCCGGACACTGGGCACTGAAGCTTTCTTT.

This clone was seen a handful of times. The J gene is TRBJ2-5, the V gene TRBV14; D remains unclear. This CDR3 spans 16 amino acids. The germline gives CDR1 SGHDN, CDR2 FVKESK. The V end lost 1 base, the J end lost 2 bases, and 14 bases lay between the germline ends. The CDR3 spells CASSQVMAPLQETQYF. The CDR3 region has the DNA TGTGCCAGCAGCCAAGTCATGGCGCCACTACAAGAGACCCAGTACTTC.

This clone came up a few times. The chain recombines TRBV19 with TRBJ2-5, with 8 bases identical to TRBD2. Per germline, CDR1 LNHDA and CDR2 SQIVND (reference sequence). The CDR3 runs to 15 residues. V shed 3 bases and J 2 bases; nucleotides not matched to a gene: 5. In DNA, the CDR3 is TGTGCCAGTAGTATGGGACTAGGGGTACAAGAGACCCAGTACTTC. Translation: CASSMGLGVQETQYF.

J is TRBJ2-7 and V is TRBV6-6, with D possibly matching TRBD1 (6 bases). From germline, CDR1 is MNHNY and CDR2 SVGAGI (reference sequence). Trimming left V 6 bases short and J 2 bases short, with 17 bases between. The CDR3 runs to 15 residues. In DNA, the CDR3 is TGTGCCAGCAGCACTGTTAGGGGGAATCCCTACGAGCAGTACTTC. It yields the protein CASSTVRGNPYEQYF.

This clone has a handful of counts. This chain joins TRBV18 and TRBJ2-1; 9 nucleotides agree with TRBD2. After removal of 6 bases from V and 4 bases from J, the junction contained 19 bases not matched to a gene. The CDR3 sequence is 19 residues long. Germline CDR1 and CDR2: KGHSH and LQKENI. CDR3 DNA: TGTGCCAGCTCTCGTCCGTGGAGCGGGGGGTCCCAGGGGTACAATGAGCAGTTCTTC. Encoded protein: CASSRPWSGGSQGYNEQFF.

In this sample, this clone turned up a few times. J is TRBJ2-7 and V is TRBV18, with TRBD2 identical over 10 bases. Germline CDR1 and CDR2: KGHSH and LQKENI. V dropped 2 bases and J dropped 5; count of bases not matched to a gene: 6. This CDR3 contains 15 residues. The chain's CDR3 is CASSPNSGGIHEQYF. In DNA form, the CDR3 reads TGTGCCAGCTCACCAAATAGCGGGGGGATCCACGAGCAGTACTTC.

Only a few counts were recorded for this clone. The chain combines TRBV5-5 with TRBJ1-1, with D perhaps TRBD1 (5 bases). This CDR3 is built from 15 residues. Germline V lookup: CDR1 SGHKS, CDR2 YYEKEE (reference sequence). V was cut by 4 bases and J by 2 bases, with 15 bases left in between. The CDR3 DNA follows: TGTGCCAGCAGCCTACTCGGGACCGCAAACACTGAAGCTTTCTTT. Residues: CASSLLGTANTEAFF.

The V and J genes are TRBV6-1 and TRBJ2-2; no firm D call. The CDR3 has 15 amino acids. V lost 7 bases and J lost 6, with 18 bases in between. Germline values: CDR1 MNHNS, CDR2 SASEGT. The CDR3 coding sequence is TGTGCCAGCAACTCATATCTATCCAAGGCCGGGGAGCTGTTTTTT. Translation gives CASNSYLSKAGELFF.

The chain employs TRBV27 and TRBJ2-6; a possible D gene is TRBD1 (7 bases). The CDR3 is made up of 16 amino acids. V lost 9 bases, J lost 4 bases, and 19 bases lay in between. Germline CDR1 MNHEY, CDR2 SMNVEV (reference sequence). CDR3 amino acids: CASGPGGQLGANVLTF. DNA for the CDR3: TGTGCCAGTGGACCAGGGGGGCAATTAGGGGCCAACGTCCTGACTTTC.

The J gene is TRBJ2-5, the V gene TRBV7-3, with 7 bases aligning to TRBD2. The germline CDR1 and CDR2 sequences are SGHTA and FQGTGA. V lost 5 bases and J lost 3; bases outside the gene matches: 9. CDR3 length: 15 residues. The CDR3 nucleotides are TGTGCCAGCAGCCAAACGGGAGGCGGGGAAGAGACCCAGTACTTC. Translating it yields CASSQTGGGEETQYF. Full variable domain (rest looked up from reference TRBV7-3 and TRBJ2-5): GAGVSQTPSNKVTEKGKYVELRCDPISGHTALYWYRQSLGQGPEFLIYFQGTGAADDSGLPNDRFFAVRPEGSVSTLKIQRTERGDSAVYLCASSQTGGGEETQYFGPGTRLLVL.

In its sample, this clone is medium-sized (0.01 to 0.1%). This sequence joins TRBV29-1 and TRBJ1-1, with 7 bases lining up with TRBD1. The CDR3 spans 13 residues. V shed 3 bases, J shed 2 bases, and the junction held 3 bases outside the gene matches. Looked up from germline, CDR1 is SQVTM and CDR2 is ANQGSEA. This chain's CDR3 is CSVERQGNTEAFF. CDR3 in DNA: TGCAGCGTTGAGCGACAGGGAAACACTGAAGCTTTCTTT.

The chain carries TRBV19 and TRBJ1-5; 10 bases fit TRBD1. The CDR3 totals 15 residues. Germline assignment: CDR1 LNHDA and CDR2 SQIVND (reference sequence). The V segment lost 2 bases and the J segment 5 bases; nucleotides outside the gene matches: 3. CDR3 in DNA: TGTGCCAGTAGTATAAGGGGACAGGGGCATCAGCCCCAGCATTTT. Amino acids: CASSIRGQGHQPQHF.

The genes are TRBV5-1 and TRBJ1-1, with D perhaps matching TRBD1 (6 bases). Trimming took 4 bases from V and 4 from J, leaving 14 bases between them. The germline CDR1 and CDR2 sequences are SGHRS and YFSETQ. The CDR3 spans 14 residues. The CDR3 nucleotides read TGCGCCAGCAGCCCCAGGGGATTTAGCACTGAAGCTTTCTTT. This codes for CASSPRGFSTEAFF. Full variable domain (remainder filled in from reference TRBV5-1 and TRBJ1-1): KAGVTQTPRYLIKTRGQQVTLSCSPISGHRSVSWYQQTPGQGLQFLFEYFSETQRNKGNFPGRFSGRQFSNSRSEMNVSTLELGDSALYLCASSPRGFSTEAFFGQGTRLTVV.

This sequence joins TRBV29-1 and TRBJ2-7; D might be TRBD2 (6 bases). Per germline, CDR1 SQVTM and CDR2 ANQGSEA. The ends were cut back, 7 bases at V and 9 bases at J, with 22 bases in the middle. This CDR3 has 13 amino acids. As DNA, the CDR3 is TGCAGCGCGGGGACTCTCCCGATTTCAGGGCAGTACTTC. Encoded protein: CSAGTLPISGQYF.

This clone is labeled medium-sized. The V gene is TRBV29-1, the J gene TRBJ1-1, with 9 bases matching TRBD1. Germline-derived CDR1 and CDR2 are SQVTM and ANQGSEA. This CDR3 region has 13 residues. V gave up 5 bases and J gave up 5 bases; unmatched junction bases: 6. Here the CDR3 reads CSVQGQGGTEAFF. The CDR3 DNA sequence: TGCAGCGTTCAGGGACAGGGTGGAACTGAAGCTTTCTTT. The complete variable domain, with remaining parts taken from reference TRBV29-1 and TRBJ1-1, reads SAVISQKPSRDICQRGTSLTIQCQVDSQVTMMFWYRQQPGQSLTLIATANQGSEATYESGFVIDKFPISRPNLTFSTLTVSNMSPEDSSIYLCSVQGQGGTEAFFGQGTRLTVV.